The 18 T cell receptor beta chains given below trace back to one sample, sequenced in a study of blood T cell repertoires in COVID-19. TCRdb's table, derived via immunoSEQ multiplex PCR, lists solely in-frame clones and lacks some. Here the sample spans 30,000 to 40,000 clones, approximately 79% being singletons. Sequencing was performed on peripheral blood. These receptor sequences come from an older man with acute or convalescent COVID-19.

This chain connects TRBV4-1 to TRBJ1-2; D is ambiguous. Germline V gene data show CDR1 as MGHRA and CDR2 as YSYEKL. There are 13 residues in the CDR3. Trimming stripped 6 bases from V and 3 bases from J, with 11 bases between. CDR3 coding DNA: TGCGCCAGCAGATCACCGGGAGACTATGGCTACACCTTC. As protein: CASRSPGDYGYTF.

The genes are TRBV24-1 and TRBJ1-4; perhaps TRBD1 as D (5 bases). Trimming removed 2 bases from V and 10 bases from J, with 19 bases in between. Germline V gives CDR1 KGHDR, CDR2 SFDVKD. The CDR3 spans 16 residues. CDR3 residues: CATSDSGSGSTAKLFF. Here the CDR3 DNA reads TGTGCCACCAGTGATTCGGGTTCAGGGTCCACGGCAAAACTGTTTTTT.

The chain carries TRBV6-5 and TRBJ2-7; perhaps TRBD2 as D (6 bases). The germline V and J ends were trimmed by 4 bases and 12 bases, with 13 bases remaining between them. The CDR3 runs 11 residues. Germline CDR1 MNHEY, CDR2 SVGAGI. The CDR3 here is CASSSPGLTYF. CDR3 DNA sequence: TGTGCCAGCAGTTCGCCGGGACTTACGTACTTC.

The table lists this clone with a count of one. The chain employs TRBV19 and TRBJ2-3, with a possible D match to TRBD2 (6 bases). Between the trimmed V and J ends, which lost 4 bases and 2 bases, there was a span of 13 bases. Germline CDR1 and CDR2: LNHDA and SQIVND (reference sequence). CDR3 length equals 15 residues. The CDR3 is CASSTGVPLTDTQYF. The CDR3 bases are TGTGCCAGTAGTACGGGGGTCCCCCTCACAGATACGCAGTATTTT.

The chain carries TRBV7-3 and TRBJ2-1; the match to TRBD1 covers 12 bases. This CDR3 has 14 amino acids. V shed 3 bases, J shed 7 bases, and the junction held 1 base outside the gene matches. Germline V gene sequence: CDR1 SGHTA, CDR2 FQGTGA. This chain's CDR3 is CASSLGQGANEQFF. In nucleotides, the CDR3 is TGTGCCAGCAGCTTGGGACAGGGGGCTAATGAGCAGTTCTTC.

This chain links TRBV14 with TRBJ1-1, with D hard to call. This CDR3 has 16 residues. Trimming removed 6 bases at V and 1 base at J, with 18 bases between. The V gene's germline CDR1 is SGHDN and CDR2 FVKESK. CDR3 residues: CASSPWLRGKNTEAFF. CDR3 coding DNA: TGTGCCAGCAGTCCATGGTTACGGGGAAAGAACACTGAAGCTTTCTTT.

This chain links TRBV4-3 with TRBJ2-7, with a possible D match to TRBD1 (5 bases). The CDR3 sequence is 15 residues long. Trimming took off 1 base at V and 2 bases at J, with 12 bases between the two ends. CDR1 is LGHNA, CDR2 YSLEER, per germline. The CDR3 spells CASSQVGAGTYEQYF. The CDR3 DNA reads TGCGCCAGCAGCCAAGTGGGCGCAGGGACCTACGAGCAGTACTTC.

This clone appeared once. The chain's CDR3 is CASSTSGRRNEQFF. The CDR3 DNA reads as TGTGCCAGCAGTACTAGCGGGAGGAGGAATGAGCAGTTCTTC. The chain carries TRBV3-1 (or the pseudogene TRBV3-2) and TRBJ2-1; 12 nucleotides match TRBD2. After removal of 6 bases from V and 7 bases from J, the junction contained 4 bases not matched to a gene. The CDR3 covers 14 residues. The germline CDR1 and CDR2 sequences are LGHDT and YNNKEL (reference sequence).

V gene TRBV7-9 combines with J gene TRBJ2-3; 8 bases align to TRBD1. Unmatched junction bases numbered 6, after V lost 3 bases and J lost 4 bases. Germline CDR1 SEHNR, CDR2 FQNEAQ (reference sequence). The CDR3 has 15 residues. The CDR3 spells CASSLGPGQADTQYF. CDR3 nucleotides: TGTGCCAGCAGCTTGGGGCCGGGACAGGCAGATACGCAGTATTTT. The variable domain in full, completed from reference TRBV7-9 and TRBJ2-3, reads DTGVSQNPRHKITKRGQNVTFRCDPISEHNRLYWYRQTLGQGPEFLTYFQNEAQLEKSRLLSDRFSAERPKGSFSTLEIQRTEQGDSAMYLCASSLGPGQADTQYFGPGTRLTVL.

This chain links TRBV4-1 with TRBJ1-1, with TRBD1 matching over 7 bases. The CDR3 covers 16 residues. The germline CDR1 and CDR2 sequences are MGHRA and YSYEKL. Trimming took 4 bases from V and 1 from J; bases not matched to a gene: 9. CDR3 sequence reads: CASSPVQGSANTEAFF. The CDR3 coding sequence is TGCGCCAGCAGCCCGGTACAGGGGTCGGCGAACACTGAAGCTTTCTTT.

This clone came up a few times. This rearrangement joins TRBV28 to TRBJ2-3; 10 nucleotides match TRBD1. This CDR3 is 15 amino acids long. CDR1 is MDHEN and CDR2 is SYDVKM in the germline V gene. J lost 5 bases, V lost 2 bases, and 4 bases had no gene match. CDR3 DNA sequence: TGTGCCAGCAGTTTAAAGACAGGGGGCGGAGATACGCAGTATTTT. It is translated as CASSLKTGGGDTQYF. Using reference TRBV28 and TRBJ2-3 for the parts outside the CDR3, the full variable domain is DVKVTQSSRYLVKRTGEKVFLECVQDMDHENMFWYRQDPGLGLRLIYFSYDVKMKEKGDIPEGYSVSREKKERFSLILESASTNQTSMYLCASSLKTGGGDTQYFGPGTRLTVL.

This clone is a singleton in its sample. The genes are TRBV29-1 and TRBJ1-1, with D possibly matching TRBD1 (5 bases). The CDR3 consists of 13 residues. Trimming left V 3 bases short and J 12 bases short, with 20 bases between. Germline loops: CDR1 SQVTM, CDR2 ANQGSEA. The CDR3 here is CSVDPGGGRAPFF. CDR3 bases: TGCAGCGTTGACCCGGGGGGAGGCAGGGCGCCTTTCTTT.

This chain connects TRBV10-3 to TRBJ1-5, with D unresolved. This CDR3 region has 14 residues. Trimming removed 0 bases from V and 4 bases from J, with 7 bases in between. CDR1 and CDR2 (germline): ENHRY, SYGVKD. The CDR3 is CAISESYGNQPQHF. CDR3 nucleotide sequence: TGTGCCATCAGTGAGTCTTACGGGAATCAGCCCCAGCATTTT.

The rearrangement uses TRBV9 and TRBJ2-7; TRBD1 might be the D (7 bases). Germline assignment: CDR1 SGDLS and CDR2 YYNGEE. The CDR3 consists of 15 residues. The V gene lost 0 bases and the J gene lost 2 bases, with 12 bases spanning the gap. The CDR3 bases are TGTGCCAGCAGCGTAGGAGGGGGGACAGCCTACGAGCAGTACTTC. Its translation: CASSVGGGTAYEQYF. Using reference TRBV9 and TRBJ2-7 for the parts outside the CDR3, the full variable domain is DSGVTQTPKHLITATGQRVTLRCSPRSGDLSVYWYQQSLDQGLQFLIQYYNGEERAKGNILERFSAQQFPDLHSELNLSSLELGDSALYFCASSVGGGTAYEQYFGPGTRLTVT.

J is TRBJ2-1 and V is TRBV27, with 11 bases identical to TRBD2. This CDR3 region has 14 residues. V shed 8 bases and J 9 bases; nucleotides not matched to a gene: 9. Germline assignment: CDR1 MNHEY and CDR2 SMNVEV (reference sequence). CDR3 nucleotide sequence: TGTGCCAGCCGCCGGGGGCTAGCGGGAGGTGAGCAGTTCTTC. Protein sequence: CASRRGLAGGEQFF.

The rearrangement uses TRBV18 and TRBJ2-6, with TRBD1 as a possible D gene (5 bases). V was trimmed by 3 bases and J by 0 bases, leaving 6 bases between them. Germline V gene data show CDR1 as KGHSH and CDR2 as LQKENI. There are 15 residues in the CDR3. The DNA for the CDR3 is TGTGCCAGCTCACCGCAGGGCTCTGGGGCCAACGTCCTGACTTTC. Its protein product is CASSPQGSGANVLTF.

This clone was seen more than once but under ten times. The chain uses TRBV4-1 and TRBJ2-7, with 7 nucleotides matching TRBD1. This CDR3 comprises 15 residues. From germline, CDR1 is MGHRA and CDR2 YSYEKL. V was clipped by 3 bases and J by 5 bases; unmatched bases: 10. CDR3 sequence: CASSHVGQKGHEQYF. The CDR3 DNA is TGCGCCAGCAGCCACGTGGGACAGAAAGGCCACGAGCAGTACTTC.

This chain uses TRBV6-2 or TRBV6-3 with TRBJ2-2; D possibly corresponds to TRBD1 (6 bases). The germline gives CDR1 MNHEY, CDR2 SVGEGT. V lost 4 bases, J lost 0 bases, and 9 bases lay in between. CDR3 length: 15 residues. CDR3 sequence reads: CASSSGQSNTGELFF. CDR3 DNA: TGTGCCAGCAGTTCTGGACAGTCGAACACCGGGGAGCTGTTTTTT.